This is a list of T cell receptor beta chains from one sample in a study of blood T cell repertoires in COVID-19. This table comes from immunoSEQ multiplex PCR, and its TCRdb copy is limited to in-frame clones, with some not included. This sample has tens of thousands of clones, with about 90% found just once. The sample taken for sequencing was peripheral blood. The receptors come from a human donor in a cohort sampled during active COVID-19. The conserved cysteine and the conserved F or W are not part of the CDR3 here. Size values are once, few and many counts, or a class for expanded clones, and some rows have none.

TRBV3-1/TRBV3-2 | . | ASSQARGYTDTQY
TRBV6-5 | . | ASGYFLGAEQPQH
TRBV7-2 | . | ASSFNGARGYT
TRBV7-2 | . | ASSPTGVNTGELF
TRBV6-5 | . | ASSLPFGQGPYEQY
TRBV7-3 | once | ASSLVASTDTQY
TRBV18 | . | ASSPMGLAGHNEQF
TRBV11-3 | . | AHSRTGTT
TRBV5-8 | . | ASSSRPGGVVTQY
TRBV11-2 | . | ASRPDRGVSYEQY
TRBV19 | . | ASSNGQGFWETQY
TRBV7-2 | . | ASSLVRGPYNEQF
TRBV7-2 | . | ASSLQTALGDTQY
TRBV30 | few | AWSFKTGGDSPLH
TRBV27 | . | ASSLRQGAEAF
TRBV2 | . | ASRRQGGNTEAF
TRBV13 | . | ASSLGGTARDYGYT
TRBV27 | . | ASSLWAGGVLSYNEQF
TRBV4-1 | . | ASSQDLVAEQY
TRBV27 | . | ASRSRGNTYEQY
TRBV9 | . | ASSLEGQGGQPQH
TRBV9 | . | ASSPGASGAQETQY
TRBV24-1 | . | ATSGVSGGGTDTQY
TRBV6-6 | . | ASSPGESAF
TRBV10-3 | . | AISDGTDSYEQY
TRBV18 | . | ASSPQSGSGNTGELF
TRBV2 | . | ASSEAVTGNDQPQH
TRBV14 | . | ASSQLGPSGGNTIY
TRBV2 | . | ARGETGATEAF
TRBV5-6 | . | ASSVGQGFDEQY
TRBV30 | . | AWTRDRGSPLH
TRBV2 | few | ASIPPKDRYEKLF
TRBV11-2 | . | ASSLPDLITGGTGELF
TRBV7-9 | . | ASSLPRGQTEAF
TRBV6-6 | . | ASRHDSIGPYEQY
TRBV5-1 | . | ASSWQGTERAEQY
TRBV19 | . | ASSIRADRGSNYGYT
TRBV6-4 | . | ASSDTRGQPNYGYT
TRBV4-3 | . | ASSHRGGAEAF
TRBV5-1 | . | ASSLPLLQGDTEAF
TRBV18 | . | ASSPRDRADSPLH
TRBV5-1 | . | ASSLSWVWGDTEAF
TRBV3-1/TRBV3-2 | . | ASSPLPLTSAGQETQY
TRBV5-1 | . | ASSPSGGATDTQY
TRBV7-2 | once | ASSPQGSANTGELF
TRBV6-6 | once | ASSLTGTNTEAF
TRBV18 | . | ASLRTGLTGNTIY
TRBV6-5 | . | ASSYGTADTEAF
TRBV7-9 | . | ASSLAGHSSSYEQY
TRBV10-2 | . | ASSDAGPAGNTIY
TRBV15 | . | ATIDRAGGPADTQY
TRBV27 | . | ASSLSGRYNEQF
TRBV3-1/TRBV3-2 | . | ASSDRENTEAF
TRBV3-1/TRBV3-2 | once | ASSLAPVVNTEAF
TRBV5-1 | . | ASSPGQGLPGGNSPLH
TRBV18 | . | ASSPGTGLNSPLH
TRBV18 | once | ASSPNTGSDGYT
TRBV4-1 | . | ASSHPPGRGLGNTEAF
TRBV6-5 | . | ASSYSRRQAAYEQY